This is a list of T cell receptor beta chains from one sample in a study of response to subunit inactivated influenza vaccine. TCRdb ran MiXCR on the RT-PCR reads and lists one entry per CDR3 protein. The data contain about 300,000 distinct CDR3 sequences, over 20% of them singletons. The sequencing used PBMCs from blood, collected roughly 20 months after vaccination. These receptors came from a man between 50 and 69 years old who received an inactivated influenza vaccine. The CDR3 runs from the conserved cysteine through the conserved F or W. A D gene is named only where the DNA matches it firmly. Size values are once, few and many counts, or a class for expanded clones, and some rows have none.

D: NA; J: TRBJ2-2; size: few; V: TRBV11-2; length: 15; CDR3: CASSPHRTPLGELFF; DNA: TGTGCCAGCAGCCCCCACCGGACCCCGCTTGGGGAGCTGTTTTTT
D: TRBD1; J: TRBJ1-2; size: few; V: TRBV5-6; length: 13; CDR3: CASSIRDRGGYTF; DNA: TGTGCCAGCAGCATACGGGACAGGGGTGGCTACACCTTC
D: NA; J: TRBJ1-2; size: many; V: TRBV3-1; length: 13; CDR3: CASSPGANYGYTF; DNA: TGTGCCAGCAGCCCCGGTGCCAACTATGGCTACACCTTC
D: NA; J: TRBJ1-1; size: NA; V: TRBV28; length: 15; CDR3: CASSLGLSMNTEAFF; DNA: TGTGCCAGCAGTTTAGGCCTGTCCATGAACACTGAAGCTTTCTTT
D: NA; J: TRBJ2-5; size: NA; V: TRBV18; length: 13; CDR3: CASSPSLQETQYF; DNA: TGTGCCAGCTCACCCAGCCTACAAGAGACCCAGTACTTC
D: NA; J: TRBJ1-3; size: NA; V: TRBV19; length: 17; CDR3: CASSIGYGQRTRNTIYF; DNA: TGTGCCAGTAGTATAGGGTACGGACAGCGAACAAGAAACACCATATATTTT
D: NA; J: TRBJ1-2; size: few; V: TRBV9; length: 14; CDR3: CASSAPPEGGGYTF; DNA: TGTGCCAGCAGCGCCCCTCCGGAGGGTGGCGGCTACACCTTC
D: TRBD1; J: TRBJ1-4; size: NA; V: TRBV10-3; length: 13; CDR3: CASTDRKNEKLFF; DNA: TGTGCCAGCACGGACAGGAAAAATGAAAAACTGTTTTTT
D: NA; J: TRBJ1-1; size: many; V: TRBV7-9; length: 13; CDR3: CASSFGGNTEAFF; DNA: TGTGCCAGCAGTTTCGGGGGGAACACTGAAGCTTTCTTT
D: NA; J: TRBJ1-1; size: many; V: TRBV5-1; length: 12; CDR3: CASSLRGTEAFF; DNA: TGCGCCAGCAGCTTGAGGGGTACTGAAGCTTTCTTT
D: NA; J: TRBJ1-3; size: NA; V: TRBV30; length: 11; CDR3: CAWGSGNTIYF; DNA: TGTGCCTGGGGCTCTGGAAACACCATATATTTT
D: NA; J: TRBJ2-2; size: NA; V: TRBV5-1; length: 16; CDR3: CASSSSPLPNTGELFF; DNA: TGCGCCAGCAGCTCCTCCCCGTTACCAAACACCGGGGAGCTGTTTTTT
D: NA; J: TRBJ1-1; size: NA; V: TRBV3-1; length: 14; CDR3: CASSQDGWKAEAFF; DNA: TGTGCCAGCAGCCAAGATGGATGGAAGGCTGAAGCTTTCTTT
D: NA; J: TRBJ1-1; size: NA; V: TRBV20-1; length: 14; CDR3: CSARARTGNTEAFF; DNA: TGCAGTGCTAGAGCAAGGACGGGGAACACTGAAGCTTTCTTT
D: NA; J: TRBJ1-2; size: NA; V: TRBV6-5; length: 15; CDR3: CASSYSRNSYYGYTF; DNA: TGTGCCAGCAGTTACTCTAGGAATTCCTACTATGGCTACACCTTC